A single sample gave rise to the 23 T cell receptor beta chains below, sequenced in a study of blood T cell repertoires in COVID-19. Only in-frame clones appear in the TCRdb table, and some are missing; sequencing was by immunoSEQ multiplex PCR. The sample has 150,000 or so clones; over 75% are singletons. The sample was peripheral blood. The receptor set was obtained from a human donor in a cohort sampled during active COVID-19.

V and J are TRBV7-6 and TRBJ1-2; 8 bases are shared with TRBD1. The V and J ends lost 4 bases and 0 bases, in that order; junction bases with no gene match: 4. The CDR3 totals 15 residues. CDR1 SGHVS and CDR2 FNYEAQ come from the germline V gene. This chain's CDR3 is CASSSQQGANYGYTF. CDR3 DNA sequence: TGTGCCAGCAGCTCCCAACAGGGGGCTAACTATGGCTACACCTTC.

V gene TRBV19 combines with J gene TRBJ2-6, with D maybe TRBD2 (5 bases). V gave up 5 bases and J gave up 5 bases, with 34 bases separating them. Germline CDR1 reads LNHDA; CDR2 reads SQIVND (reference sequence). CDR3 size: 22 residues. CDR3 protein: CASSAEAVFGGSSIGWANVLTF. CDR3 coding DNA: TGTGCCAGTAGTGCGGAGGCGGTTTTCGGAGGCTCTTCGATCGGCTGGGCCAACGTCCTGACTTTC.

This clone has a single count. The V and J genes are TRBV2 and TRBJ1-2, with a tentative D call TRBD1 (6 bases). The CDR3 spans 14 residues. Germline V CDR1 and CDR2: SNHLY, FYNNEI. Trimming removed 2 bases from V and 4 bases from J, with 11 bases in between. The CDR3 DNA reads TGTGCCAGCAGTGAAAGGGGGGGCGGCTATGGCTACACCTTC. Translation gives CASSERGGGYGYTF.

The rearrangement links TRBV28 to TRBJ1-1; no firm D call. CDR1 MDHEN and CDR2 SYDVKM come from the germline V gene. The CDR3 runs 13 residues. Trimming removed 2 bases at V and 0 bases at J, with 4 bases between. The CDR3 nucleotides are TGTGCCAGCAGTTTAACACTGAACACTGAAGCTTTCTTT. The encoded protein is CASSLTLNTEAFF.

This clone was counted between two and nine times. The chain links TRBV7-2 to TRBJ2-1, with 9 bases lining up with TRBD1. Germline V CDR1 and CDR2: SGHTA, FQGNSA. CDR3 length: 14 residues. J gave up 4 bases and V 5 bases, and 3 bases lay outside the gene matches. In nucleotides, the CDR3 is TGTGCCAGCAGCCCTGGGACAGGGTACAATGAGCAGTTCTTC. It codes for CASSPGTGYNEQFF.

The V call is TRBV19, the J call TRBJ1-1; 10 bases fit TRBD1. Looked up from germline, CDR1 is LNHDA and CDR2 is SQIVND (reference sequence). This CDR3 has 14 amino acids. The V and J ends lost 5 bases and 3 bases, in that order; junction bases with no gene match: 3. DNA of the CDR3: TGTGCCAGTAGTCCGGACAGGGGGGACACTGAAGCTTTCTTT. Translating it yields CASSPDRGDTEAFF.

V is TRBV7-8 and J is TRBJ2-7; possibly TRBD2 for D (5 bases). Germline V lookup: CDR1 SGHVS, CDR2 FQNEAQ. V lost 2 bases, J lost 2 bases, and 16 bases lay in between. The CDR3 is 16 residues long. The CDR3 coding sequence is TGTGCCAGCAGCTTAAGCGGACCCGCGGTAGCCTACGAGCAGTACTTC. Protein: CASSLSGPAVAYEQYF.

V is TRBV9 and J is TRBJ2-7; D perhaps matches TRBD2 (5 bases). The CDR3 contains 15 residues. The V and J ends lost 0 bases and 2 bases respectively, with 12 bases between them. Germline CDR1 and CDR2: SGDLS and YYNGEE. The CDR3 DNA follows: TGTGCCAGCAGCGTAGCGCGCGGGCCCACCTACGAGCAGTACTTC. This translates into CASSVARGPTYEQYF.

V gene TRBV18 combines with J gene TRBJ2-7; D not certain. V lost 5 bases, J lost 5 bases, and 13 bases lay in between. This CDR3 is 13 amino acids long. The germline gives CDR1 KGHSH, CDR2 LQKENI. The CDR3 region has the DNA TGTGCCAGCTCATTGGCCAGGCAGAACGAGCAGTACTTC. This encodes CASSLARQNEQYF.

V usage is TRBV7-2 and J usage is TRBJ1-5, with D perhaps TRBD1 (6 bases). The germline CDR1 and CDR2 sequences are SGHTA and FQGNSA. The ends were cut back, 4 bases at V and 11 bases at J, with 15 bases in the middle. The length of the CDR3 is 13 residues. DNA of the CDR3: TGTGCCAGCAGCTCAACAGGGTCCCGGGCCCAGCATTTT. This codes for CASSSTGSRAQHF. Supplemented by reference TRBV7-2 and TRBJ1-5, the full variable domain reads GAGVSQSPSNKVTEKGKDVELRCDPISGHTALYWYRQSLGQGLEFLIYFQGNSAPDKSGLPSDRFSAERTGGSVSTLTIQRTQQEDSAVYLCASSSTGSRAQHFGDGTRLSIL.

The V and J genes are TRBV7-9 and TRBJ1-1; perhaps TRBD1 as D (5 bases). Germline assignment: CDR1 SEHNR and CDR2 FQNEAQ (reference sequence). The CDR3 extends over 14 amino acids. Trimming cost V 0 bases and J 7 bases, with 12 bases left between them. The CDR3 loop reads CASSLATVLGEAFF. In nucleotides, the CDR3 is TGTGCCAGCAGCTTAGCGACAGTCCTGGGTGAAGCTTTCTTT.

The chain has TRBV19 and TRBJ2-2, with TRBD2 matching over 7 bases. Per germline, CDR1 LNHDA and CDR2 SQIVND (reference sequence). The CDR3 covers 14 residues. The V and J ends lost 4 bases and 10 bases, in that order; junction bases with no gene match: 9. CDR3 sequence reads: CASSTNAGRVELFF. CDR3 coding DNA: TGTGCCAGTAGTACCAACGCAGGGAGGGTGGAGCTGTTTTTT. Based on the CDR3 plus reference TRBV19 and TRBJ2-2, the full variable domain is DGGITQSPKYLFRKEGQNVTLSCEQNLNHDAMYWYRQDPGQGLRLIYYSQIVNDFQKGDIAEGYSVSREKKESFPLTVTSAQKNPTAFYLCASSTNAGRVELFFGEGSRLTVL.

This clone is a singleton in its sample. The genes are TRBV3-1 (or the pseudogene TRBV3-2) and TRBJ2-2, with TRBD1 as a possible D gene (6 bases). The germline V gene has CDR1 LGHDT and CDR2 YNNKEL (reference sequence). Trimming left V 4 bases short and J 2 bases short, with 11 bases between. The CDR3 extends over 15 amino acids. The CDR3 bases are TGTGCCAGCAGCCGGTGGACAGCAAACACCGGGGAGCTGTTTTTT. It specifies CASSRWTANTGELFF.

The V gene is TRBV7-9, the J gene TRBJ1-3; tentative D call: TRBD1 (6 bases). Per germline, CDR1 SEHNR and CDR2 FQNEAQ (reference sequence). Trimming removed 5 bases at V and 3 bases at J, with 17 bases between. The CDR3 extends over 16 amino acids. DNA for the CDR3: TGTGCCAGCAGCCTGTTCGGGACAACGCTTGGAAACACCATATATTTT. Translating it yields CASSLFGTTLGNTIYF.

The rearrangement joins TRBV3-1 (or the pseudogene TRBV3-2) to TRBJ2-7, with 7 bases lining up with TRBD2. The ends lost 7 bases at V and 5 bases at J; junction bases unmatched: 8. CDR1 and CDR2 from the germline V gene are LGHDT and YNNKEL (reference sequence). CDR3 length: 13 residues. The CDR3 bases are TGTGCCAGCACGTCCGGGGGGTGGAACGAGCAGTACTTC. It codes for CASTSGGWNEQYF.

The chain has TRBV7-9 and TRBJ1-4; D gene ambiguous. The CDR3 extends over 14 amino acids. Germline assignment: CDR1 SEHNR and CDR2 FQNEAQ (reference sequence). V was pared by 1 base and J by 5 bases, with 8 bases between. CDR3 sequence (DNA): TGTGCCAGCAGCTTAGTCCAAGCGAATGAAAAACTGTTTTTT. It translates to CASSLVQANEKLFF.

The chain combines TRBV5-4 with TRBJ2-5; TRBD2 is a possible D gene (5 bases). The germline CDR1 and CDR2 sequences are SGHNT and YYREEE (reference sequence). The germline V and J ends were trimmed by 2 bases and 1 base, with 6 bases remaining between them. This CDR3 is built from 13 residues. The CDR3: CASSFAGQETQYF. The CDR3 nucleotides read TGTGCCAGCAGCTTTGCGGGCCAAGAGACCCAGTACTTC.

The V gene is TRBV6-5, the J gene TRBJ2-1; 7 nucleotides agree with TRBD2. The CDR3 length is 16 residues. The V gene's germline CDR1 is MNHEY and CDR2 SVGAGI. Losses at the gene ends were 2 bases for V and 5 bases for J; bases not matched to a gene: 9. CDR3 in DNA: TGTGCCAGCAGTTACGAAAGGAGCGGGAAGGACAATGAGCAGTTCTTC. Residues: CASSYERSGKDNEQFF.

Many counts were recorded for this clone. This rearrangement joins TRBV5-6 to TRBJ2-7; 7 bases agree with TRBD1. The CDR3 loop spans 15 amino acids. Trimming at V came to 0 bases and at J to 4 bases, leaving 7 bases not matched to a gene. Germline V gene data show CDR1 as SGHDT and CDR2 as YYEEEE. The CDR3 region is CASSLGGGYGYEQYF. The CDR3 bases are TGTGCCAGCAGCTTGGGAGGGGGCTATGGGTACGAGCAGTACTTC.

The chain recombines TRBV24-1 with TRBJ2-2; no clear D. CDR3 length: 14 amino acids. Germline lookup yields CDR1 KGHDR and CDR2 SFDVKD. V shed 3 bases and J shed 5 bases, with 9 bases lying between them. The CDR3 is CATSDATETGELFF. As DNA, the CDR3 is TGTGCCACCAGTGATGCTACGGAGACCGGGGAGCTGTTTTTT.

V and J are TRBV2 and TRBJ1-4, with 7 bases matching TRBD1. The CDR3 has 13 amino acids. J lost 5 bases, V lost 7 bases, and 4 bases had no gene match. CDR1 and CDR2 from the germline V gene are SNHLY and FYNNEI. The CDR3 bases are TGTGCCAGCAACAGGGGAGAGAATGAAAAACTGTTTTTT. This codes for CASNRGENEKLFF.

The chain recombines TRBV19 with TRBJ1-2, with D perhaps TRBD1 (6 bases). Germline assignment: CDR1 LNHDA and CDR2 SQIVND (reference sequence). The CDR3 totals 13 residues. Trimming shortened V by 5 bases and J by 2 bases, and 9 bases separated the two germline ends. CDR3 sequence reads: CASSPGQNYGYTF. For the CDR3, the DNA is TGTGCCAGTAGTCCCGGACAGAACTATGGCTACACCTTC.

The chain has TRBV6-5 and TRBJ2-2; no firm D call. Per germline, CDR1 MNHEY and CDR2 SVGAGI. Trimming removed 0 bases from V and 6 bases from J, with 8 bases in between. This CDR3 is 14 amino acids long. CDR3 DNA sequence: TGTGCCAGCAGTTACTCGAGCCGTTCCGGGGAGCTGTTTTTT. It yields the protein CASSYSSRSGELFF.